The 16 T cell receptor beta chains listed next were all sequenced from one sample in a study of cytomegalovirus exposure and HLA in healthy donors. Primers: 60 Vbeta forward and 13 Jbeta reverse. The data were produced by immunoSEQ multiplex PCR, yet TCRdb's version contains in-frame clones alone and is incomplete. The sample yields fewer than 100,000 clones, 65% to 85% seen once. The specimen sequenced was PBMCs. All receptors derive from a man aged 40-49 years in good health and CMV-seronegative.

V is TRBV7-3 and J is TRBJ2-1; TRBD2 matches at 8 bases. Germline assignment: CDR1 SGHTA and CDR2 FQGTGA. Germline trimming cut 5 bases from V and 1 base from J; bases unmatched to any gene: 1. This CDR3 contains 14 residues. The CDR3 here is CASSERGSYNEQFF. CDR3 nucleotides: TGTGCCAGCAGCGAGCGGGGGTCCTACAATGAGCAGTTCTTC.

This clone was seen a handful of times. The V call is TRBV2, the J call TRBJ2-7, with 8 bases lining up with TRBD1. The ends lost 3 bases at V and 0 bases at J; junction bases unmatched: 7. CDR1 and CDR2 (germline): SNHLY, FYNNEI. The CDR3 has 16 residues. The CDR3 loop reads CASSEPGGLSSYEQYF. CDR3 coding DNA: TGTGCCAGCAGTGAGCCAGGGGGCCTTAGCTCCTACGAGCAGTACTTC.

The chain's CDR3 is CASSQNRGTEAFF. The CDR3 DNA follows: TGTGCCAGCAGCCAAAACAGGGGCACTGAAGCTTTCTTT. V and J are TRBV7-3 and TRBJ1-1; 7 bases match TRBD1. CDR3 size: 13 residues. Germline trimming cut 5 bases from V and 4 bases from J; bases unmatched to any gene: 4. Per the germline V gene, CDR1 is SGHTA and CDR2 is FQGTGA.

V is TRBV18 and J is TRBJ2-7; D is possibly TRBD1 (5 bases). V was pared by 5 bases and J by 3 bases, with 8 bases between. This CDR3 has 12 residues. Germline V gives CDR1 KGHSH, CDR2 LQKENI. DNA for the CDR3: TGTGCCAGCTCAGCTGACAGCTACGAGCAGTACTTC. Residues: CASSADSYEQYF.

This clone has more than one count but fewer than ten. The chain uses TRBV6-5 and TRBJ2-7, with 9 bases identical to TRBD1. CDR1 is MNHEY, CDR2 SVGAGI, per germline. This CDR3 is built from 15 residues. Losses at the gene ends were 2 bases for V and 4 bases for J; bases not matched to a gene: 6. CDR3 in DNA: TGTGCCAGCAGTTACGGGACAGGGACGCCTTACGAGCAGTACTTC. Its protein is CASSYGTGTPYEQYF.

The V call is TRBV28, the J call TRBJ2-7, with D perhaps TRBD1 (6 bases). This CDR3 spans 14 amino acids. CDR1 and CDR2 from the germline V gene are MDHEN and SYDVKM. V was cut by 5 bases and J by 7 bases, with 18 bases left in between. The chain's CDR3 is CASSLRGPLWEQYF. DNA of the CDR3: TGTGCCAGCAGTCTCAGGGGCCCTCTGTGGGAGCAGTACTTC.

This clone has just one count. The chain has TRBV5-1 and TRBJ1-5, with D perhaps matching TRBD1 (6 bases). This CDR3 contains 15 residues. V shed 4 bases and J shed 1 base, with 12 bases lying between them. Germline assignment: CDR1 SGHRS and CDR2 YFSETQ. CDR3 in amino acids: CASSVTGQSNQPQHF. DNA for the CDR3: TGCGCCAGCAGCGTAACAGGGCAGAGCAATCAGCCCCAGCATTTT.

This chain uses TRBV18 with TRBJ1-5; the match to TRBD1 covers 7 bases. The CDR3 covers 17 residues. Germline V gene lookup returns CDR1 KGHSH and CDR2 LQKENI. V gave up 2 bases and J gave up 2 bases; unmatched junction bases: 9. The chain's CDR3 is CASSPETGSRGNQPQHF. In nucleotides, the CDR3 is TGTGCCAGCTCACCAGAGACAGGGTCGCGGGGCAATCAGCCCCAGCATTTT.

The chain recombines TRBV7-3 with TRBJ1-1; 10 bases are a match to TRBD1. CDR1 is SGHTA and CDR2 is FQGTGA in the germline V gene. Germline trimming cut 5 bases from V and 4 bases from J; bases unmatched to any gene: 7. The CDR3 extends over 15 amino acids. Here the CDR3 DNA reads TGTGCCAGCAGCCCGACAGGGGGCTTGGGCACTGAAGCTTTCTTT. As protein: CASSPTGGLGTEAFF. Full variable domain (rest looked up from reference TRBV7-3 and TRBJ1-1): GAGVSQTPSNKVTEKGKYVELRCDPISGHTALYWYRQSLGQGPEFLIYFQGTGAADDSGLPNDRFFAVRPEGSVSTLKIQRTERGDSAVYLCASSPTGGLGTEAFFGQGTRLTVV.

The chain carries TRBV27 and TRBJ2-1; D may be TRBD2 (7 bases). The CDR3 extends over 16 amino acids. Trimming took 0 bases from V and 5 from J, leaving 14 bases between them. Per the germline V gene, CDR1 is MNHEY and CDR2 is SMNVEV (reference sequence). The CDR3 is CASSLSGGRFDNEQFF. The CDR3 DNA reads TGTGCCAGCAGTTTATCCGGGGGGCGTTTTGACAATGAGCAGTTCTTC.

This chain links TRBV5-4 with TRBJ2-5; D gene ambiguous. Per the germline V gene, CDR1 is SGHNT and CDR2 is YYREEE (reference sequence). The V and J ends lost 0 bases and 5 bases respectively, with 5 bases between them. This CDR3 has 12 residues. The CDR3: CASSLDRETQYF. CDR3 in DNA: TGTGCCAGCAGCTTGGATCGGGAGACCCAGTACTTC. The full variable domain, its missing parts supplied by reference TRBV5-4 and TRBJ2-5, is ETGVTQSPTHLIKTRGQQVTLRCSSQSGHNTVSWYQQALGQGPQFIFQYYREEENGRGNFPPRFSGLQFPNYSSELNVNALELDDSALYLCASSLDRETQYFGPGTRLLVL.

This clone was detected only a few times. V usage is TRBV6-4 and J usage is TRBJ1-1, with 8 nucleotides matching TRBD1. Germline CDR1 is MRHNA and CDR2 is SNTAGT. V was clipped by 3 bases and J by 1 base; unmatched bases: 4. The CDR3 runs to 15 residues. The CDR3 DNA is TGTGCCAGCAGTGAGGGACAGGACCCGAACACTGAAGCTTTCTTT. It yields the protein CASSEGQDPNTEAFF.

V and J are TRBV5-1 and TRBJ2-1, with TRBD2 identical over 8 bases. V was pared by 4 bases and J by 1 base, with 16 bases of the junction left unmatched. The length of the CDR3 is 19 residues. Germline V gene data show CDR1 as SGHRS and CDR2 as YFSETQ. The CDR3 nucleotides read TGCGCCAGCAGCACCGACCCGTTTTCACTAGCGGATTCCTACAATGAGCAGTTCTTC. Translated, it gives CASSTDPFSLADSYNEQFF.

This rearrangement joins TRBV6-1 to TRBJ1-4; D is undetermined. CDR3 size: 14 residues. Germline V CDR1 and CDR2: MNHNS, SASEGT. V gave up 6 bases and J gave up 0 bases, with 8 bases separating them. CDR3 amino acids: CASSGSSTNEKLFF. CDR3 nucleotides: TGTGCCAGCAGCGGGAGCTCAACTAATGAAAAACTGTTTTTT.

The chain couples TRBV5-4 to TRBJ2-1; no clear D. This CDR3 has 15 amino acids. CDR1 and CDR2 (germline): SGHNT, YYREEE (reference sequence). The V end was cut by 2 bases, the J end by 0 bases, with 9 bases between. CDR3 protein: CASSFAWSSYNEQFF. Here the CDR3 DNA reads TGTGCCAGCAGCTTCGCTTGGAGCTCCTACAATGAGCAGTTCTTC.

The chain recombines TRBV27 with TRBJ1-1; D unclear. The length of the CDR3 is 11 residues. CDR1 is MNHEY, CDR2 SMNVEV, per germline (reference sequence). V was clipped by 6 bases and J by 5 bases, with 7 bases between them. CDR3 in amino acids: CASRTRTEAFF. Written as DNA, the CDR3 is TGTGCCAGCAGGACACGAACTGAAGCTTTCTTT.